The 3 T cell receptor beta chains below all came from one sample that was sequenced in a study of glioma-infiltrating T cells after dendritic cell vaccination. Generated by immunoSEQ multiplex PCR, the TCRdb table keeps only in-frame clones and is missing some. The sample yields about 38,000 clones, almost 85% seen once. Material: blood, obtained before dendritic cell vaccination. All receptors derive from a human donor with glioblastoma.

The CDR3 is CAWSGFSGGPQHF. The CDR3 bases are TGTGCCTGGAGTGGATTCAGCGGAGGCCCCCAGCATTTT. The chain joins TRBV30 to TRBJ1-5; no clear D. Germline CDR1 and CDR2: GTSNPN and SVGIG (reference sequence). The length of the CDR3 is 13 residues. V lost 1 base and J 10 bases, leaving 14 bases between the germline ends.

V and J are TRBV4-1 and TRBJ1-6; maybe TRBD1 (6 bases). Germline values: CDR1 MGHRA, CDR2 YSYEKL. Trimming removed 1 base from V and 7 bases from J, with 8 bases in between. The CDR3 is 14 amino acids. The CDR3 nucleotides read TGCGCCAGCAGCCAAGTGCAGGGGAATTCACCCCTCCACTTT. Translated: CASSQVQGNSPLHF.

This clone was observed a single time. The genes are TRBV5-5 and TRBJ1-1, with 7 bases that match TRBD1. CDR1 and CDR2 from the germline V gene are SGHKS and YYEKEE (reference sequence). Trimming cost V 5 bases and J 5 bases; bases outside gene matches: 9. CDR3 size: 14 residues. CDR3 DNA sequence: TGTGCCAGCAGGCGCGAGGGGGCAAGGACTGAAGCTTTCTTT. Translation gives CASRREGARTEAFF.